The entry below describes one TCR beta chain. V gave up 2 bases and J gave up 3 bases, with 14 bases separating them. Germline V gene data show CDR1 as SGHRS and CDR2 as YFSETQ. CDR3 size: 15 residues. The data are from a study of blood T cell repertoires in COVID-19. As originally analysed: Reference gene primers were amplified, and this amplification served to estimate nucleated cell counts. Assay used: immunoSEQ multiplex PCR; TCRdb lists only in-frame clones, some missing. The V and J calls and clone size were taken over from that table, and D and trimming were inferred from the DNA. The sample contains tens of thousands of clones, about nine tenths of which appear only once.

This TCR was sampled from a man in his sixties with active COVID-19. V gene TRBV5-1 combines with J gene TRBJ1-2, with a tentative D call TRBD1 (6 bases). The sequencing sample was made of peripheral blood. CDR3 coding DNA: TGCGCCAGCAGCTTTGGGTGGGACAATGACTATGGCTACACCTTC. Its translation is CASSFGWDNDYGYTF.